Listed below are T cell receptor beta chains from one sample, sequenced in a study of cytomegalovirus exposure and HLA in healthy donors. Here immunoSEQ multiplex PCR was the method, and the copy in TCRdb shows in-frame clones only, minus some. The table records roughly 80,000 clones, around 94% of them present only once. The sample comprised PBMCs. The receptor set was obtained from a man aged 18 to 30 in good health and CMV-seronegative. Each CDR3 is given with its conserved first and last residue. The D gene is left open where the match is weak. Only part of the rows carry a size: once, few, many, or a class if the clone is expanded.

DNA,CDR3,V,size,D,J
TGTGCCAGCAGCCCCTTCAGGGGCCCCACTGAAGCTTTCTTT,CASSPFRGPTEAFF,TRBV7-2,.,.,TRBJ1-1
TGTGCTAGTGGTTTGGACCCCCTGGGTGGGCCTGAAGCTTTCTTT,CASGLDPLGGPEAFF,TRBV12-5,.,.,TRBJ1-1
TGCGCCAGCAGCTTGATGCAGGGGTCAAACAATGAGCAGTTCTTC,CASSLMQGSNNEQFF,TRBV5-1,.,.,TRBJ2-1
TGCGCCAGCAGCCAAGGGATCTCCGGGACAGTCTCCTACGAGCAGTACTTC,CASSQGISGTVSYEQYF,TRBV4-1,.,TRBD1,TRBJ2-7
TGTGCCACCAGCAGAGAGCGGGCAGGGGATGAAAAACTGTTTTTT,CATSRERAGDEKLFF,TRBV15,.,.,TRBJ1-4
TGTGCCAGCAGTGACTGGACTAGCGGCTCTGGGGCCAACGTCCTGACTTTC,CASSDWTSGSGANVLTF,TRBV6-4,few,TRBD2,TRBJ2-6
TGTGCCAGCAGCTTGGAGTGGGGCAGGGGCGGCAATCAGCCCCAGCATTTT,CASSLEWGRGGNQPQHF,TRBV5-8,.,.,TRBJ1-5
TGTGCCAGCAGCTCAGGGGCTCCGAACACTGAAGCTTTCTTT,CASSSGAPNTEAFF,TRBV7-3,.,.,TRBJ1-1
TGTGCCAGCAGTGACTCGAGTCTAGAGTACAATGAGCAGTTCTTC,CASSDSSLEYNEQFF,TRBV6-4,.,.,TRBJ2-1
TGTGCCAGCAGCTTCACAACAGGGAGTAAGCCCGTTAACTATGGCTACACCTTC,CASSFTTGSKPVNYGYTF,TRBV5-6,.,.,TRBJ1-2
TGTGCCATCAGTGGTACAGGGGGGGACACCGGGGAGCTGTTTTTT,CAISGTGGDTGELFF,TRBV10-3,once,.,TRBJ2-2
TGTGCCAGCAGCCGTATTCAAGAGACCCAGTACTTC,CASSRIQETQYF,TRBV7-6,.,.,TRBJ2-5
TGTGCCAGCGGGGGGGGGAACTATGGCTACACCTTC,CASGGGNYGYTF,TRBV28,.,.,TRBJ1-2
TGTGCCAGCAGCTTAAATGGGAGGGGGAATCAGCCCCAGCATTTT,CASSLNGRGNQPQHF,TRBV5-4,.,.,TRBJ1-5
TGCAGCGTTGACAGAGGTACTGAAGCTTTCTTT,CSVDRGTEAFF,TRBV29-1,few,.,TRBJ1-1
TGTGCCATCAGTGAGTCCGGCAACAGGGGGAAGAACACTGAAGCTTTCTTT,CAISESGNRGKNTEAFF,TRBV10-3,.,TRBD1,TRBJ1-1
TGTGCCAGCAGCTTAATGGGCAGGGGGACTGAAGCTTTCTTT,CASSLMGRGTEAFF,TRBV7-9,.,TRBD1,TRBJ1-1
TGTGCCAGCAGTTACGGCCAAATCCCCACTGAAGCTTTCTTT,CASSYGQIPTEAFF,TRBV6-6,.,.,TRBJ1-1
TGCAGCGTTGAGTTGACTAGCGGATACACAGATACGCAGTATTTT,CSVELTSGYTDTQYF,TRBV29-1,.,TRBD2,TRBJ2-3
TGTGCCAGCAGCGTATCGGGCTCTGGAAACACCATATATTTT,CASSVSGSGNTIYF,TRBV9,.,.,TRBJ1-3
TGTGCCAGCAGACCAAGTCGACAGAAACCCCACGAGCAGTACTTC,CASRPSRQKPHEQYF,TRBV2,.,.,TRBJ2-7
TGTGCCAGCAGACTCTCAGGGGGCGCCTATGGCTACACCTTC,CASRLSGGAYGYTF,TRBV27,.,TRBD1,TRBJ1-2
TGTGCCAGCAGTTCTCAGGGGGCGGGCAATCAGCCCCAGCATTTT,CASSSQGAGNQPQHF,TRBV28,.,TRBD1,TRBJ1-5
TGTGCCAGCAGCGCCTACGGGATTCAGAGCACAGATACGCAGTATTTT,CASSAYGIQSTDTQYF,TRBV9,.,.,TRBJ2-3
TGTGCCAGCAGTGAACCGGGCTACGAGCAGTACTTC,CASSEPGYEQYF,TRBV6-1,.,.,TRBJ2-7
TGTGCCAGCAGTGAAGGACAGTTTCCTAATCAGCCCCAGCATTTT,CASSEGQFPNQPQHF,TRBV2,.,.,TRBJ1-5
TGTGCCAGCAGTCCCCGGGACTTCCAAGAGACCCAGTACTTC,CASSPRDFQETQYF,TRBV6-5,.,.,TRBJ2-5
TGCAGCGGATCTTCGCCCCTAACAGGAAACGAGCAGTACTTC,CSGSSPLTGNEQYF,TRBV29-1,.,.,TRBJ2-7
TGTGCCAGCAGCGGCCGGTCAGGGGCGCCTGAAGCTTTCTTT,CASSGRSGAPEAFF,TRBV5-6,.,.,TRBJ1-1
TGTGCCAGCAGCTTAGGCGGGAGGAGGAAAGAGACCCAGTACTTC,CASSLGGRRKETQYF,TRBV7-9,once,TRBD2,TRBJ2-5
TGTGCCAGCAGCGCAGTAGCGGAGGGGTCATACGAGCAGTACTTC,CASSAVAEGSYEQYF,TRBV7-2,.,.,TRBJ2-7
TGTGCCAGCAGGACTATAAAGTTATTATACAATGAGCAGTTCTTC,CASRTIKLLYNEQFF,TRBV6-5,.,.,TRBJ2-1
TGCGCCAGCAGCTTTTGGACAGAGACCTACGAGCAGTACTTC,CASSFWTETYEQYF,TRBV5-1,.,.,TRBJ2-7
TGTGCCAGCAGCTTTACAGGGACCTCTGGAAACACCATATATTTT,CASSFTGTSGNTIYF,TRBV7-9,.,.,TRBJ1-3
TGTGCCAGCAGTTTTGACAGAAAGAACACTGAAGCTTTCTTT,CASSFDRKNTEAFF,TRBV6-5,.,.,TRBJ1-1
TGTGCCTGGAGTGTAAGGCAGGGGGGCGCGAACACTGAAGCTTTCTTT,CAWSVRQGGANTEAFF,TRBV30,.,TRBD1,TRBJ1-1
TGTGCCAGCAGCGTAGCTAGCGGGAGGACCCCCTACGAGCAGTACTTC,CASSVASGRTPYEQYF,TRBV9,.,TRBD2,TRBJ2-7
TGCGCCAGCAGCCCCCCCGGGACAGGGAGACTCTTTAACACTGAAGCTTTCTTT,CASSPPGTGRLFNTEAFF,TRBV4-1,once,TRBD1,TRBJ1-1
TGTGCCAGCAGCCCGTCCCCTACGGGGGAAAAACTGTTTTTT,CASSPSPTGEKLFF,TRBV4-2,.,.,TRBJ1-4
TGTGCCAGCAGTTACTCGATCATTTCGGGGAACTATGGCTACACCTTC,CASSYSIISGNYGYTF,TRBV6-5,.,.,TRBJ1-2
TGTGCCAGCTCAGTACAGAACACTGAAGCTTTCTTT,CASSVQNTEAFF,TRBV18,once,.,TRBJ1-1
TGTGCCAGCAGTCTGGGGGCAAACTCTGGAAACACCATATATTTT,CASSLGANSGNTIYF,TRBV7-6,.,.,TRBJ1-3
TGTGCCATCGGGCAAGGATTAAGCTCTGGAAACACCATATATTTT,CAIGQGLSSGNTIYF,TRBV10-3,.,.,TRBJ1-3
TGTGCCAGCAGCTTCCCGAGCTCTGGAAACACCATATATTTT,CASSFPSSGNTIYF,TRBV7-9,.,.,TRBJ1-3
TGTGCCACCAGCAGTGGAACAGGGACTAACTATGGCTACACCTTC,CATSSGTGTNYGYTF,TRBV15,.,.,TRBJ1-2
TGTGCCATCAGTGAAGCCGGGACAGGATCCTACGAGCAGTACTTC,CAISEAGTGSYEQYF,TRBV10-3,once,TRBD1,TRBJ2-7
TGTGCCAGCAGCCCTGGGACTAGCGGGGGCCTGTCCTACGAGCAGTACTTC,CASSPGTSGGLSYEQYF,TRBV4-2,.,TRBD2,TRBJ2-7
TGTGCCAGCAGCAAATGGGGACAGATCGCAACTAATGAAAAACTGTTTTTT,CASSKWGQIATNEKLFF,TRBV21-1,.,.,TRBJ1-4
TGTGCCAGCTCACCAGGACAGGGGGGCAATCAGCCCCAGCATTTT,CASSPGQGGNQPQHF,TRBV18,few,TRBD1,TRBJ1-5
TGTGCCAGCAGTGAAGGGGGCAGTTACCTAGGTAGCTTC,CASSEGGSYLGSF,TRBV2,.,.,TRBJ2-7
TGTGCCAGCAGCTTTTTTGGGGGCAAGAGCAATCAGCCCCAGCATTTT,CASSFFGGKSNQPQHF,TRBV5-6,.,.,TRBJ1-5
TGCGCCAGCAGCCCTGGGACAGGGGGCGGAGGTGAAAAACTGTTTTTT,CASSPGTGGGGEKLFF,TRBV4-1,once,TRBD1,TRBJ1-4
TGTGCCAGCAGCTTGGGGCAGTACTACAATTCACCCCTCCACTTT,CASSLGQYYNSPLHF,TRBV11-2,.,.,TRBJ1-6